Listed below are T cell receptor beta chains from one sample, sequenced in a study of shared clonotypes between healthy human individuals. The protocol was immunoSEQ multiplex PCR, while the TCRdb copy is restricted to in-frame clones and leaves out a portion. The sample has over a million clones, more than 65% seen once; the top ten hold about 1.5%. Sequenced material: memory CD4+ T cells sorted from blood. The receptor set was obtained from a man younger than 35 in good health. CDR3s include the opening cysteine and the closing phenylalanine or tryptophan. D genes are given only for firm matches. Not all rows give a size; the values are once, few, many and, for expanded clones, a class.

abundance	v_gene	j_gene	d_gene	CDR3nt	CDR3aa
-	TRBV2	TRBJ1-5	TRBD1	TGTGCCAGCAGCGAAAGGACAGGGGGCGATCAGCCCCAGCATTTT	CASSERTGGDQPQHF
-	TRBV7-6	TRBJ2-1	TRBD2	TGTGCCAGCAGCTTAGGAGTTAGCGGGATCGTCTATGAGCAGTTCTTC	CASSLGVSGIVYEQFF
-	TRBV5-1	TRBJ1-2	-	TGCGCCAGCAGCGATACGGACGGGGTCGGAAACTATGGCTACACCTTC	CASSDTDGVGNYGYTF
-	TRBV11-2	TRBJ1-1	-	TGTGCCAGCAGCTTATGGGGAGGCGAAGCTTTCTTT	CASSLWGGEAFF
-	TRBV19	TRBJ1-1	-	TGTGCCAGTAGTATAGGGCAGGGGTATACGTACACTGAAGCTTTCTTT	CASSIGQGYTYTEAFF
many	TRBV19	TRBJ1-1	-	TGTGCCAGTAGGAATAGGGGGGGGACTGAAGCTTTCTTT	CASRNRGGTEAFF
once	TRBV5-1	TRBJ2-2	-	TGCGCCAGCAGCTCCCAGGGTACCGGGGAGCTGTTTTTT	CASSSQGTGELFF
-	TRBV10-3	TRBJ2-3	TRBD1	TGTGCCATCAGTGAGTCGGGACAGGCTAGCACAGATACGCAGTATTTT	CAISESGQASTDTQYF
-	TRBV25-1	TRBJ1-4	-	TGTGCCAGCAGTGTGAGGCAGGGACGGGAAAAACTGTTTTTT	CASSVRQGREKLFF
-	TRBV9	TRBJ1-6	TRBD1	TGTGCCAGCAGCGTAGATGGGACAGGAGGATCACCCCTCCACTTT	CASSVDGTGGSPLHF
-	TRBV2	TRBJ1-6	-	TGTGCCAGCAGCCCCCGGGCAAGGGGCTATAATTCACCCCTCCACTTT	CASSPRARGYNSPLHF
-	TRBV7-2	TRBJ1-4	-	TGTGCCAGCAGCCTCGATTACGGTGCAACTAATGAAAAACTGTTTTTT	CASSLDYGATNEKLFF
-	TRBV5-4	TRBJ2-1	TRBD1	TGTGCCAGCAGCCGTGGACAGGGACCCTACAATGAGCAGTTCTTC	CASSRGQGPYNEQFF
many	TRBV19	TRBJ2-1	-	TGTGCCAGTAGTCGGAGGGATGAGCAGTTCTTC	CASSRRDEQFF
-	TRBV6-6	TRBJ2-1	-	TGTGCCAGCAGTTACTCGGCTGACAATGAGCAGTTCTTC	CASSYSADNEQFF
-	TRBV7-2	TRBJ2-5	-	TGTGCCAGCAGCTTAGGTCCGGGACAAGAGACCCAGTACTTC	CASSLGPGQETQYF
-	TRBV10-3	TRBJ2-7	TRBD2	TGTGCCACCAAAGAAGGACTAGCCGCCGAGCAGTACTTC	CATKEGLAAEQYF
many	TRBV28	TRBJ1-5	-	TGTGCCAGCAGAGGTCGGGGAATAGTTCGCAGCAATCAGCCCCAGCATTTT	CASRGRGIVRSNQPQHF
-	TRBV19	TRBJ1-5	-	TGTGCCAGTAGTATTGGGTTCAGGGGAAGGCAGCCCCAGCATTTT	CASSIGFRGRQPQHF
many	TRBV29-1	TRBJ2-5	-	TGCAGCGTTGCAACGCGGGTAGCGGAGACCCAGTACTTC	CSVATRVAETQYF
-	TRBV6-1	TRBJ2-3	TRBD2	TGTGCCAGCAGCACCGGACTAGCGGACACAGATACGCAGTATTTT	CASSTGLADTDTQYF
-	TRBV5-6	TRBJ2-5	-	TGTGCCAGCAGCTCTGATCAAGGGACCCAGTACTTC	CASSSDQGTQYF
once	TRBV5-1	TRBJ2-5	TRBD2	TGCGCCAGCAGCCTTAGGACTAGCGGGAGTGGAGAGACCCAGTACTTC	CASSLRTSGSGETQYF
few	TRBV29-1	TRBJ1-5	-	TGCAGCGTCGGACATTATAGCAATCAGCCCCAGCATTTT	CSVGHYSNQPQHF
once	TRBV5-1	TRBJ2-7	-	TGCGCCAGCAGCTTGGACGGACATACAGCCGAGCAGTACTTC	CASSLDGHTAEQYF
-	TRBV21-1	TRBJ2-5	-	TGTGCCAGCAGCAAAGGGACTTACCAAGAGACCCAGTACTTC	CASSKGTYQETQYF
-	TRBV23-1	TRBJ1-5	-	TGCGCCAGCAGTCAACGTATCGACACTCCCCTAATTACGCGGCCCCAGCATTTT	CASSQRIDTPLITRPQHF
-	TRBV5-4	TRBJ1-6	-	TGTGCCAGCAGTTTGGGGGGGGCTAGCTCCTATAATTCACCCCTCCACTTT	CASSLGGASSYNSPLHF
-	TRBV7-2	TRBJ2-2	-	TGTGCCAGCAGCCGCTACGGTGGCGGGGAGCTGTTTTTT	CASSRYGGGELFF
once	TRBV6-1	TRBJ2-5	TRBD2	TGTGCCAGCAGTGCGGCGACAGCGGGGGAGACCCAGTACTTC	CASSAATAGETQYF
-	TRBV7-2	TRBJ1-4	TRBD1	TGTGCCAGCAGCCTTGCGACAGGGACTAATGAAAAACTGTTTTTT	CASSLATGTNEKLFF
few	TRBV11-2	TRBJ1-2	-	TGTGCCAGCAGCTTAGAGGGGAAAGGGGCGGGCTACACCTTC	CASSLEGKGAGYTF
few	TRBV28	TRBJ1-3	-	TGTGCCAGCGGGGCCATCCCCTCTGGAAACACCATATATTTT	CASGAIPSGNTIYF
-	TRBV28	TRBJ1-6	-	TGTGCCAGCAGTTTTTCGAATTCACCCCTCCACTTT	CASSFSNSPLHF
-	TRBV5-1	TRBJ2-2	-	TGCGCCAGCAGCTTGGCCGGAGGACAGAGGAACACCGGGGAGCTGTTTTTT	CASSLAGGQRNTGELFF
-	TRBV27	TRBJ2-7	TRBD1	TGTGCCAGCAGTAATCGACAGGGCACCCACGAGCAGTACTTC	CASSNRQGTHEQYF
-	TRBV29-1	TRBJ2-4	-	TGCAGCGCCCTACAGGGCTGGGGAAACATTCAGTACTTC	CSALQGWGNIQYF
-	TRBV19	TRBJ2-1	TRBD2	TGTGCCAGTAGTATAAAGGGGGTTGCGGGAGGGAGCTCCTACAATGAGCAGTTCTTC	CASSIKGVAGGSSYNEQFF
-	TRBV4-1	TRBJ2-7	-	TGCGCCAGCAGCCAGCCAGCGGGACAGTCGTGGCGCTACGAGCAGTACTTC	CASSQPAGQSWRYEQYF
-	TRBV2	TRBJ2-5	TRBD1	TGTGCCAGCAGTCGGGACAGTCAAGAGACCCAGTACTTC	CASSRDSQETQYF
once	TRBV6-1	TRBJ2-5	-	TGTGCCAGCAGTGAAAGGTTTTGGGACACCCAGTACTTC	CASSERFWDTQYF
-	TRBV5-1	TRBJ1-4	-	TGCGCCAGCAGTTCCAGTTTAACTAATGAAAAACTGTTTTTT	CASSSSLTNEKLFF
once	TRBV19	TRBJ2-3	TRBD1	TGTGCCAGTAGCGGGACAGGCCAGCGTTCTGGTACGCAGTATTTT	CASSGTGQRSGTQYF
-	TRBV27	TRBJ1-4	-	TGTGCCAGCAGTTTATCGTGGGGGGTCGGAGAAAAACTGTTTTTT	CASSLSWGVGEKLFF
-	TRBV6-5	TRBJ2-7	TRBD2	TGTGCCTCTCGGACTAGCGGAACCTACGAGCAGTACTTC	CASRTSGTYEQYF
few	TRBV4-2	TRBJ2-5	TRBD2	TGTGCCAGCAGCCGGACTAGCGGGCCCAACCAAGAGACCCAGTACTTC	CASSRTSGPNQETQYF
-	TRBV7-2	TRBJ1-2	-	TGTGCCAGCAGCTTAGATCCGGGTCCCTCCTATGGCTACACCTTC	CASSLDPGPSYGYTF
-	TRBV11-2	TRBJ2-7	-	TGTGCCAGCAGCTTTCCAGGGGTCGAGCAGTACTTC	CASSFPGVEQYF
-	TRBV18	TRBJ1-2	TRBD1	TGTGCCAGCTCCGAGGGGGCCAGGGGGTATGGCTACACCTTC	CASSEGARGYGYTF
once	TRBV6-5	TRBJ1-4	-	TGTGCCAGCAGCCGCTTGGGAGGGGCTAATGAAAAACTGTTTTTT	CASSRLGGANEKLFF
-	TRBV5-1	TRBJ2-7	-	TGCGCCAGCAGCTTGGGTCCGAGCTCCTACGAGCAGTACTTC	CASSLGPSSYEQYF
few	TRBV5-6	TRBJ1-6	-	TGTGCCAGCAGCTTGGTACCGAACCAGTACTATAATTCACCCCTCCACTTT	CASSLVPNQYYNSPLHF
-	TRBV5-1	TRBJ2-5	-	TGCGCCAGCAGCTTGATGGGACCCCCGGCGGAGACCCAGTACTTC	CASSLMGPPAETQYF
-	TRBV7-8	TRBJ2-2	-	TGTGCCAGCAGCTTAGTGGGGACGAAGAACACCGGGGAGCTGTTTTTT	CASSLVGTKNTGELFF
-	TRBV9	TRBJ2-5	TRBD2	TGTGCCAGCAGCGTTAACGGGAGGGCCCAGGAGACCCAGTACTTC	CASSVNGRAQETQYF
-	TRBV19	TRBJ1-5	TRBD1	TGTGCCAGTAACTATTTTGGTACAGGGGCTAATCAGCCCCAGCATTTT	CASNYFGTGANQPQHF
-	TRBV30	TRBJ1-1	-	TGTGCCTGGATATGGGAGAGCAGGAACACTGAAGCTTTCTTT	CAWIWESRNTEAFF